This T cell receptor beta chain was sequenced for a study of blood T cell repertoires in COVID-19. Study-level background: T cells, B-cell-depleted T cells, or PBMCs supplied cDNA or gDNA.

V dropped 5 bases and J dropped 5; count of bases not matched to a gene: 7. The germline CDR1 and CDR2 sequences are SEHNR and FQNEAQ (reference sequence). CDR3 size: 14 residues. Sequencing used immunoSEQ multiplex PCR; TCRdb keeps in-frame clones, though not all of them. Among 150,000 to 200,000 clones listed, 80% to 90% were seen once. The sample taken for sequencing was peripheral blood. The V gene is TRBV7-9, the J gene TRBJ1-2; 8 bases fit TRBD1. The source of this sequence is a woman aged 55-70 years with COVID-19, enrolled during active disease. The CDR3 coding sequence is TGTGCCAGCAGCGTTGGACAGGGTTCTTATGGCTACACCTTC. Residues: CASSVGQGSYGYTF.